This TCR beta chain was observed in a study of CD8 T cells in ankylosing spondylitis. CDR1 is SGHVS, CDR2 FNYEAQ, per germline. The CDR3 sequence is 18 residues long. The V segment lost 6 bases and the J segment 4 bases; nucleotides outside the gene matches: 13. A single record per CDR3 protein comes from TCRdb applying MiXCR to the 5' RACE reads. The sample records about 360,000 distinct CDR3 sequences, more than 20% being singletons. This receptor was taken from a male donor with ankylosing spondylitis or in good health (not recorded which). The J gene is TRBJ2-7, the V gene TRBV7-6; 15 bases agree with TRBD2. The specimen sequenced was blood, either unsorted or a sorted T cell fraction (not recorded which). The CDR3 DNA sequence: TGTGCCAGCAGTCCCGACCCGGGACTAGCGGGGGGAAGGTACGAGCAGTACTTC. Translated, it gives CASSPDPGLAGGRYEQYF.